Described below is a single T cell receptor beta chain sequence and its context. What it recognizes is unknown. This CDR3 comprises 13 residues. Germline-derived CDR1 and CDR2 are SQVTM and ANQGSEA. The V and J ends lost 4 bases and 5 bases respectively, with 12 bases between them. This record belongs to a study of beta chain features in type 1 diabetes. Expressed TCRB transcripts were sequenced after all isolated RNA was converted to cDNA. Libraries were prepared by immunoSEQ multiplex PCR; TCRdb keeps only in-frame clonotypes and omits some of them. Among roughly 160,000 clones listed, less than 10% were seen once. Points from the study as a whole: Shortening that was moderate but significant affected the TCRB CDR3s of Type 1 diabetes patients in all four CD4+ subsets.

The origin of this receptor is a man aged 18 to 35 with type 1 diabetes. The sample was central memory CD4+ T cells from blood. The chain uses TRBV29-1 and TRBJ1-5; TRBD1 is a possible D gene (5 bases). The CDR3 DNA is TGCAGCGTTGGGCTGGGGGGAGATCAGCCCCAGCATTTT. It is translated as CSVGLGGDQPQHF.